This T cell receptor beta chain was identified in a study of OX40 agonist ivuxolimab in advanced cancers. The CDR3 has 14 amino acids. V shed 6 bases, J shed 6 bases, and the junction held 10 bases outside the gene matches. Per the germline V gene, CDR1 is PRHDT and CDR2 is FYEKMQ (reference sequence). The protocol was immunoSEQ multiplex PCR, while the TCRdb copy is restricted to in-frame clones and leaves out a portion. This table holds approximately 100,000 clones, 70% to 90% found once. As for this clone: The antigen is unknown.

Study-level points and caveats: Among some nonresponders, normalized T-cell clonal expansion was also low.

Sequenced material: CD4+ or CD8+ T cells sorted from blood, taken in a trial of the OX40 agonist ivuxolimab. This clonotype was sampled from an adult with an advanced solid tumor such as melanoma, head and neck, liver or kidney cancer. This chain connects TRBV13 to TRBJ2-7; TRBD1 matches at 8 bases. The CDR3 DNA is TGTGCCAGCAGTCCGGACAGGGAACGGCGCGAGCAGTACTTC. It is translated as CASSPDRERREQYF.